These T cell receptor beta chains were read from a single sample in a study of shared T cell receptors in the human thymus. Here immunoSEQ multiplex PCR was the method, and the copy in TCRdb shows in-frame clones only, minus some. The sample carries hundreds of thousands of clones, around 89% recorded once. The data also belong to a second study, concerning human thymus T cells.

Sample: thymocytes. These TCRs come from a boy under two years old with a congenital heart defect. CDR3s include the opening cysteine and the closing phenylalanine or tryptophan. D genes are given only for firm matches.

D | J | V | length | CDR3
NA | TRBJ1-2 | TRBV30 | 13 | CAWRHRVPYGYTF
NA | TRBJ1-3 | TRBV7-9 | 19 | CASSQGQVHQIDSGNTIYF
NA | TRBJ2-5 | TRBV2 | 15 | CASDHWSRGEETQYF
NA | TRBJ2-3 | TRBV5-5 | 16 | CASSHDQRASTDTQYF
NA | TRBJ2-7 | TRBV10-3 | 19 | CAISEPPGQGYTSGYEQYF
TRBD2 | TRBJ2-3 | TRBV30 | 21 | CAWSATDPWTSGRVGTDTQYF
NA | TRBJ2-2 | TRBV6-5 | 15 | CASTDKGTNTGELFF
TRBD1 | TRBJ2-1 | TRBV9 | 19 | CASSVGGTAGDRASNEQFF
NA | TRBJ2-7 | TRBV5-1 | 13 | CASSLAVSYEQYF
NA | TRBJ2-3 | TRBV28 | 14 | CASSPRTSTDTQYF
TRBD2 | TRBJ2-7 | TRBV19 | 15 | CASSIAVSGSYEQYF
NA | TRBJ1-5 | TRBV6-5 | 14 | CASSHGKYNQPQHF
NA | TRBJ1-5 | TRBV12-2 | 16 | CASRLSHAPRNQPQHF
TRBD2 | TRBJ2-1 | TRBV25-1 | 15 | CASSVTGTRYNEQFF